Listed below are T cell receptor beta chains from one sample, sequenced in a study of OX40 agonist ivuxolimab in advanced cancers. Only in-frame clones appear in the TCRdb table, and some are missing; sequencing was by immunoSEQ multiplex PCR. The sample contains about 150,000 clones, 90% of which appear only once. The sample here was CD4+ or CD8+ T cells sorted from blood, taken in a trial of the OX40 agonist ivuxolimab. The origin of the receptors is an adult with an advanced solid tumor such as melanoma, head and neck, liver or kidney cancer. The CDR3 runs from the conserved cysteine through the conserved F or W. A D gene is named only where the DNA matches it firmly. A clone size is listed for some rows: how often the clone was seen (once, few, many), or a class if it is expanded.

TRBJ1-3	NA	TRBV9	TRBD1	TGTGCCAGCAGCGCCGGGACAGGGCGGGGGGGAAACACCATATATTTT	CASSAGTGRGGNTIYF
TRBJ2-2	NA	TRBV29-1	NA	TGCAGCGTCCCGTTGGGGGGCGCCCACACCGGGGAGCTGTTTTTT	CSVPLGGAHTGELFF
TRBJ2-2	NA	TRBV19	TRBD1	TGTGCCAGTCAGAGACAGGGGAACACCGGGGAGCTGTTTTTT	CASQRQGNTGELFF
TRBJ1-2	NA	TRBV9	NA	TGTGCCAGCAGCGTAGTGGAAGGGTCTGGCTACACCTTC	CASSVVEGSGYTF
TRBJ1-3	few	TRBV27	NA	TGTGCCAGCAGTTTAACAGGGCCCCCAAGCTCTGGAAACACCATATATTTT	CASSLTGPPSSGNTIYF
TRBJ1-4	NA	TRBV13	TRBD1	TGTGCCAGCAGCTTAGCAGGGGGCGTTAATGAAAAACTGTTTTTT	CASSLAGGVNEKLFF
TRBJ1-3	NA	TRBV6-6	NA	TGTGCCAGCAGCAGGTCGGAAAGCTCTGGAAACACCATATATTTT	CASSRSESSGNTIYF
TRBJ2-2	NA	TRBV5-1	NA	TGCGCCAGCAGTTCCGGGACTCCGAACACCGGGGAGCTGTTTTTT	CASSSGTPNTGELFF
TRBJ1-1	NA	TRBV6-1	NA	TGTGCCAGCAGTGAAAGGTCAGAAGCTTTCTTT	CASSERSEAFF
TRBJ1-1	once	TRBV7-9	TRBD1	TGTGCCAGCAGCTGGACAGGGGGCGGGACTGAAGCTTTCTTT	CASSWTGGGTEAFF
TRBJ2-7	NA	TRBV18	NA	TGTGCCAGCTCACAGGGGAGCTCCTACGAGCAGTACTTC	CASSQGSSYEQYF
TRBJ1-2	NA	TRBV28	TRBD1	TGTGCCAGCAGTTCCGGACAGGCCTATGGCTACACCTTC	CASSSGQAYGYTF
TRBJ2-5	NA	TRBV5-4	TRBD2	TGTGCCAGCAGCTTGAGGCGGGGGGACTTACAAGAGACCCAGTACTTC	CASSLRRGDLQETQYF
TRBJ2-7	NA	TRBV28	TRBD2	TGTGCCAGCAGTTCCTCCGGAGCGGGAGGCCCCTACGAGCAGTACTTC	CASSSSGAGGPYEQYF
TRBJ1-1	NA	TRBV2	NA	TGTGCCAGCAGCGAAGAGGGCCTCACTGAAGCTTTCTTT	CASSEEGLTEAFF
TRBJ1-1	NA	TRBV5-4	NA	TGTGCCAGCAGCTCTGGGACCTCGGGCGGTGAAGCTTTCTTT	CASSSGTSGGEAFF
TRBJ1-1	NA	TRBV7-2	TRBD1	TGTGCCAGCAGCCAACAAGGGGGCCAGGGAAGTTTCCCCTTCTTT	CASSQQGGQGSFPFF
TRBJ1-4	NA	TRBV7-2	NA	TGTGCCAGCAGCCTACAGGGTGTGAATGAAAAACTGTTTTTT	CASSLQGVNEKLFF
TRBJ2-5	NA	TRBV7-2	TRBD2	TGTGCCAGCAGCTTAGTGGGAGGGTCACCCCAAGAGACCCAGTACTTC	CASSLVGGSPQETQYF
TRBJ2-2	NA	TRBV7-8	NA	TGTGCCAGCAGCACTCAAGGGCCGGGCACCGGGGAGCTGTTTTTT	CASSTQGPGTGELFF
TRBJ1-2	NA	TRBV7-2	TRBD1	TGTGCCAGCAGCTTAGAGACAGGGGGCCGTGGCTACACCTTC	CASSLETGGRGYTF
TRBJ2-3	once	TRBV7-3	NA	TGTGCCAGCAGCTTAAGGGCCACCACAGATACGCAGTATTTT	CASSLRATTDTQYF